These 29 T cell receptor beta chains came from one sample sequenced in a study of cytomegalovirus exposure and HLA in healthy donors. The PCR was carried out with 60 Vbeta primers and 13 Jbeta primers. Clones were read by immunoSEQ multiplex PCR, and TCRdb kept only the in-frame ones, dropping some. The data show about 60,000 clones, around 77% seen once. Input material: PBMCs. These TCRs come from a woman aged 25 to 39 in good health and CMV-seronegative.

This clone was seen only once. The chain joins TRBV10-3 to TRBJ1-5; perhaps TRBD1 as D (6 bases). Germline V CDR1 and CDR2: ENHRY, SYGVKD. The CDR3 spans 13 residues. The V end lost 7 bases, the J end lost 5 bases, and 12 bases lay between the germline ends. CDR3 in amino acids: CAIKDSPDQPQHF. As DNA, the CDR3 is TGTGCCATCAAGGACAGCCCGGATCAGCCCCAGCATTTT.

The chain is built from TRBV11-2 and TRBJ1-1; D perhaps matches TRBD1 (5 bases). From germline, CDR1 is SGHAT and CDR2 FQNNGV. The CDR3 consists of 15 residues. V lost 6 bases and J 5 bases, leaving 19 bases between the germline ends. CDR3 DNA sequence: TGTGCCAGCAGACGAGCGGGACTCACGGGAACTGAAGCTTTCTTT. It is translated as CASRRAGLTGTEAFF.

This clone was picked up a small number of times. DNA of the CDR3: TGTGCCAGCAGTGAAATAAGAGAGGTCCTGACTTTC. Its protein is CASSEIREVLTF. The chain recombines TRBV6-1 with TRBJ2-6; the D is unclear. Germline CDR1 reads MNHNS; CDR2 reads SASEGT. V lost 2 bases, J lost 13 bases, and 9 bases lay in between. The CDR3 has 12 amino acids.

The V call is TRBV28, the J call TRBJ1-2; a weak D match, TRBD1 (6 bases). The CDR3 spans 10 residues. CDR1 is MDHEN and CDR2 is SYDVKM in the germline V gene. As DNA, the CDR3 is TGTGCGGCAGGGGTCTATGGCTACACCTTC. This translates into CAAGVYGYTF.

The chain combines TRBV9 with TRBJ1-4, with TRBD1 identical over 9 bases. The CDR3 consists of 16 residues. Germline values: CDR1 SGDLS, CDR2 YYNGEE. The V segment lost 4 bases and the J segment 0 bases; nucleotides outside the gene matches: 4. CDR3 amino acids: CASSSRTGATNEKLFF. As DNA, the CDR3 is TGTGCCAGCAGCTCCCGGACAGGGGCAACTAATGAAAAACTGTTTTTT.

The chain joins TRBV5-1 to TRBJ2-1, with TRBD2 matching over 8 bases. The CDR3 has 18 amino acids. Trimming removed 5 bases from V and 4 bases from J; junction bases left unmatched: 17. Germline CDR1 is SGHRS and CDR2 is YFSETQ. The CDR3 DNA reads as TGCGCCAGCAGGGAGCGGGAGTTTGGGACGGGGCTATACAATGAGCAGTTCTTC. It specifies CASREREFGTGLYNEQFF.

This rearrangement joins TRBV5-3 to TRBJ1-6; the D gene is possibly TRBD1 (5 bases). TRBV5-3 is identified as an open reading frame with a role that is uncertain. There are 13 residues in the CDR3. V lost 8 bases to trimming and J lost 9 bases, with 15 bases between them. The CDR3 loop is CARTVQGGSPLHF. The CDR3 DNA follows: TGTGCCAGGACCGTCCAGGGTGGTTCACCCCTCCACTTT.

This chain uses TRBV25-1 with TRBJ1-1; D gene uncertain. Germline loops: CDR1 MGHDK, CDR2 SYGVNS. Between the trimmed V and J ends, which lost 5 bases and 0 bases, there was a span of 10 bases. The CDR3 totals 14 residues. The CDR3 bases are TGTGCCAGCAGTCAGGAAGTTATGAACACTGAAGCTTTCTTT. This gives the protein CASSQEVMNTEAFF. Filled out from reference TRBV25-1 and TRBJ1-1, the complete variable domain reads EADIYQTPRYLVIGTGKKITLECSQTMGHDKMYWYQQDPGMELHLIHYSYGVNSTEKGDLSSESTVSRIRTEHFPLTLESARPSHTSQYLCASSQEVMNTEAFFGQGTRLTVV.

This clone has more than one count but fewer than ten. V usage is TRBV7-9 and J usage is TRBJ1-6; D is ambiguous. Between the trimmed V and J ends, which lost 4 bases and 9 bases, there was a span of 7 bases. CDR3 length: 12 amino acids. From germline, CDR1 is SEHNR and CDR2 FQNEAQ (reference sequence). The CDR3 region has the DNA TGTGCCAGCAGCTCGGGGAGTTCACCCCTCCACTTT. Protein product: CASSSGSSPLHF.

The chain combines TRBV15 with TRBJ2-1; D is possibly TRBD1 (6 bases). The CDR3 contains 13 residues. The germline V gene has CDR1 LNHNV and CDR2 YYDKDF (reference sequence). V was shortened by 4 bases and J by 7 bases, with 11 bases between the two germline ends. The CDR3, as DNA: TGTGCCACCAGCAAGTTGGACAGTAATGAGCAGTTCTTC. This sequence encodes CATSKLDSNEQFF.

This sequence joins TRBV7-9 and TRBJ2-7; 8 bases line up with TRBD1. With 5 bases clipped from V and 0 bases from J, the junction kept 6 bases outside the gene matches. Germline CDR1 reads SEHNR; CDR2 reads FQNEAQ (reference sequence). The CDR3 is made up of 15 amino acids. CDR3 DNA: TGTGCCAGCAGCGACCGAGGACAGGGCTCCTACGAGCAGTACTTC. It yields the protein CASSDRGQGSYEQYF.

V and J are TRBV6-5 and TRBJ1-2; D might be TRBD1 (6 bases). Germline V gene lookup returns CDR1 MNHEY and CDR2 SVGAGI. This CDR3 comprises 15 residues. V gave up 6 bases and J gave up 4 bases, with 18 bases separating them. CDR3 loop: CASSLNRVAGYGYTF. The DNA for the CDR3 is TGTGCCAGCAGCCTCAACAGGGTCGCTGGCTATGGCTACACCTTC.

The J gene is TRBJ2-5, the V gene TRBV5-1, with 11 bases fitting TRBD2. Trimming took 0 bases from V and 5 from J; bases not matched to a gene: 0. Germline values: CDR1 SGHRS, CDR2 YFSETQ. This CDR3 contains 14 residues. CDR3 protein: CASSLGLAGETQYF. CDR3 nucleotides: TGCGCCAGCAGCTTGGGACTAGCGGGGGAGACCCAGTACTTC.

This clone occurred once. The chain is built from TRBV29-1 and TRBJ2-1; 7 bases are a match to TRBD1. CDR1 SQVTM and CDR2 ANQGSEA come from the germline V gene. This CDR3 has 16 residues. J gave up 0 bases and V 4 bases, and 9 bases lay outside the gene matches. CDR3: CSVGGSTGSSYNEQFF. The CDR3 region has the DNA TGCAGCGTTGGGGGGTCGACAGGGAGCTCCTACAATGAGCAGTTCTTC.

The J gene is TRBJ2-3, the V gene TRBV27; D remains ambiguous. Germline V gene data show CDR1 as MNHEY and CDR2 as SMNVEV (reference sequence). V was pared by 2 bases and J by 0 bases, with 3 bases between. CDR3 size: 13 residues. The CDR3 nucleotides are TGTGCCAGCAGTTTACCTAGCACAGATACGCAGTATTTT. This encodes CASSLPSTDTQYF.

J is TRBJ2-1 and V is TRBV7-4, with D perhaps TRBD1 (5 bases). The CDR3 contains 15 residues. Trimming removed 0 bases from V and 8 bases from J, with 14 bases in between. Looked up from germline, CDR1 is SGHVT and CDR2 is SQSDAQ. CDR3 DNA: TGTGCCAGCAGCTTAGCGCAACAGGACCGGGATGAGCAGTTCTTC. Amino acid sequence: CASSLAQQDRDEQFF. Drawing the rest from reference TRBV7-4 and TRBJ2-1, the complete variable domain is GAGVSQSPRYKVAKRGRDVALRCDSISGHVTLYWYRQTLGQGSEVLTYSQSDAQRDKSGRPSGRFSAERPERSVSTLKIQRTEQGDSAVYLCASSLAQQDRDEQFFGPGTRLTVL.

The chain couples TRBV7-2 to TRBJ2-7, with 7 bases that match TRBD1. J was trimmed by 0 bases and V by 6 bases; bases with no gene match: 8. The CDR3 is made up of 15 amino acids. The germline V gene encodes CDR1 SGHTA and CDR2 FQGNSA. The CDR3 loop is CASRLTGTASYEQYF. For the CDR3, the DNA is TGTGCCAGCAGGCTAACCGGGACAGCCTCCTACGAGCAGTACTTC.

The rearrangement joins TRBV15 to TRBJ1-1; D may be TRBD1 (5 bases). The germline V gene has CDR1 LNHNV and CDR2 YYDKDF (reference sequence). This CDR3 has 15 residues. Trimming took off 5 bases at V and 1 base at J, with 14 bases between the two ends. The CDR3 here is CATSGNGAPNTEAFF. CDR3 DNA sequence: TGTGCCACCAGCGGGAATGGGGCGCCGAACACTGAAGCTTTCTTT.

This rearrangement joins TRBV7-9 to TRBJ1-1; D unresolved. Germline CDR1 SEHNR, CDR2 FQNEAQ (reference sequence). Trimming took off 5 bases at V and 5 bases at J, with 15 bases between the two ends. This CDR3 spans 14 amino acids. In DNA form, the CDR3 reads TGTGCCAGCAGCCCCTACCCCCGAGAAACTGAAGCTTTCTTT. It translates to CASSPYPRETEAFF.

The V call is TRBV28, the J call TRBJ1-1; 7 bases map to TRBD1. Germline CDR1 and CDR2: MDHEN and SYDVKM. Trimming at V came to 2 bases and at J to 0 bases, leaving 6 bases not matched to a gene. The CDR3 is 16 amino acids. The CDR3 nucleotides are TGTGCCAGCAGTTTAGACAGGGTGAAAATGAACACTGAAGCTTTCTTT. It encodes CASSLDRVKMNTEAFF.

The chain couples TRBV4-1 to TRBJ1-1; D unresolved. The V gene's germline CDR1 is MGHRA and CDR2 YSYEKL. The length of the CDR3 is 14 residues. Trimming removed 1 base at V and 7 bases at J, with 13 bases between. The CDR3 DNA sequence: TGCGCCAGCAGCCAAGCAACTAATATAGGTGAAGCTTTCTTT. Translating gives CASSQATNIGEAFF.

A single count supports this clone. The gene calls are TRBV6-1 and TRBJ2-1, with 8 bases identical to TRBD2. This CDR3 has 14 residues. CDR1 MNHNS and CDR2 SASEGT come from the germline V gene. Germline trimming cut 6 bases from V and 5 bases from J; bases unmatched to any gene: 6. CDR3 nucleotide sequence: TGTGCCAGCAGACGGCAAGCGGGGGACAATGAGCAGTTCTTC. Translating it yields CASRRQAGDNEQFF.

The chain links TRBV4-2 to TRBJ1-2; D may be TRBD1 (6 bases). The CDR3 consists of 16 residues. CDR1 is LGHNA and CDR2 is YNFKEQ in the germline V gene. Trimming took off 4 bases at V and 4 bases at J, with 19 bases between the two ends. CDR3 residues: CASSLTLQGIGYGYTF. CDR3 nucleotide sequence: TGTGCCAGCAGCCTAACTTTACAGGGAATCGGCTATGGCTACACCTTC.

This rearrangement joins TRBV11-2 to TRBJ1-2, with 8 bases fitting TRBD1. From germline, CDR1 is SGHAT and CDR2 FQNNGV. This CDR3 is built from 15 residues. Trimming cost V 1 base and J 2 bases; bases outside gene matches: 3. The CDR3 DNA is TGTGCCAGCAGCTTAGCAGGGGGCGGGAACTATGGCTACACCTTC. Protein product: CASSLAGGGNYGYTF. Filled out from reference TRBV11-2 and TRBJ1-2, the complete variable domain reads EAGVAQSPRYKIIEKRQSVAFWCNPISGHATLYWYQQILGQGPKLLIQFQNNGVVDDSQLPKDRFSAERLKGVDSTLKIQPAKLEDSAVYLCASSLAGGGNYGYTFGSGTRLTVV.

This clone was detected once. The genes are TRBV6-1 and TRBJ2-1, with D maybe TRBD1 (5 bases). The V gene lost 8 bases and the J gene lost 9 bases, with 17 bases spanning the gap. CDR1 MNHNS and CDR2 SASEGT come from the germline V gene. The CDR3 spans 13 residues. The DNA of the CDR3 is TGTGCCAGCCATGAGATGACAGACAGTGAGCAGTTCTTC. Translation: CASHEMTDSEQFF.

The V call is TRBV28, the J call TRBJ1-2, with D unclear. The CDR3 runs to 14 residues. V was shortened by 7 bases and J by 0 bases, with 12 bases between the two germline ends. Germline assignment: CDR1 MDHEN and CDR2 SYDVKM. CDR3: CASTLLVANYGYTF. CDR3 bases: TGTGCCAGCACCCTACTAGTAGCTAACTATGGCTACACCTTC.

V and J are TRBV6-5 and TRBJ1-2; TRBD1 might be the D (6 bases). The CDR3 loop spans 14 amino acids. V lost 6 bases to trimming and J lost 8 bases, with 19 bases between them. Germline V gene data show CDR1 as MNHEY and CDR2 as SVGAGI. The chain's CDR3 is CASRGGGATTGYTF. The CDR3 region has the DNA TGTGCCAGCAGGGGAGGGGGGGCAACAACGGGCTACACCTTC.

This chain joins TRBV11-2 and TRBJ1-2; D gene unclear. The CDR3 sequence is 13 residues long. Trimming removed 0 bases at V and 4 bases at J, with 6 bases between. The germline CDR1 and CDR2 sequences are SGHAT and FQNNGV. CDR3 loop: CASSLDRSYGYTF. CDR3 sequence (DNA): TGTGCCAGCAGCTTAGATCGCAGCTATGGCTACACCTTC.

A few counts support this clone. The CDR3 DNA sequence: TGTGCCAGCAGCCAAAATAGCGGTAGCACAGATACGCAGTATTTT. This codes for CASSQNSGSTDTQYF. The chain joins TRBV5-4 to TRBJ2-3; tentative D call: TRBD2 (6 bases). Germline-derived CDR1 and CDR2 are SGHNT and YYREEE (reference sequence). V was trimmed by 4 bases and J by 0 bases, leaving 12 bases between them. This CDR3 has 15 residues.